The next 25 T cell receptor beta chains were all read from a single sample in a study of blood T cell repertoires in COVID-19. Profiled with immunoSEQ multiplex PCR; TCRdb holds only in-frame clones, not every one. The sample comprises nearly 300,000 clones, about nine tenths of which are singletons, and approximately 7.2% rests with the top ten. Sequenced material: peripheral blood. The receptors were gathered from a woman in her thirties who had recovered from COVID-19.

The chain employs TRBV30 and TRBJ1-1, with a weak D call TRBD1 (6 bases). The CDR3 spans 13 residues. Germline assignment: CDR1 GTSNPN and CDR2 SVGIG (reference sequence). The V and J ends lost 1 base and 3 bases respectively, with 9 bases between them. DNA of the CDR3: TGTGCCTGGAGTGAGGACAGCCACACTGAAGCTTTCTTT. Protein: CAWSEDSHTEAFF. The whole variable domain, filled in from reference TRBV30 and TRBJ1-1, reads SQTIHQWPATLVQPVGSPLSLECTVEGTSNPNLYWYRQAAGRGLQLLFYSVGIGQISSEVPQNLSASRPQDRQFILSSKKLLLSDSGFYLCAWSEDSHTEAFFGQGTRLTVV.

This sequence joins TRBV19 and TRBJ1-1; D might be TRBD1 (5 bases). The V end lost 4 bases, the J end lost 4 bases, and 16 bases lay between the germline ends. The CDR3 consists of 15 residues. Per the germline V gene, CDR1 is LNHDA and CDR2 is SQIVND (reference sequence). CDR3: CASSSSRQGSTEAFF. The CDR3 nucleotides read TGTGCCAGTAGTAGTTCCCGGCAGGGAAGCACTGAAGCTTTCTTT. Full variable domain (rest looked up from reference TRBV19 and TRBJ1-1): DGGITQSPKYLFRKEGQNVTLSCEQNLNHDAMYWYRQDPGQGLRLIYYSQIVNDFQKGDIAEGYSVSREKKESFPLTVTSAQKNPTAFYLCASSSSRQGSTEAFFGQGTRLTVV.

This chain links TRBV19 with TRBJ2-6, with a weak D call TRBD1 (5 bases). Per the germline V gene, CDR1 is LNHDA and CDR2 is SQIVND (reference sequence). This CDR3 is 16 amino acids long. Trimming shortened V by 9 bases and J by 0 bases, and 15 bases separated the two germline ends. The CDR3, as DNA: TGTGCCAGCGCAGGGTATTTTGACTCTGGGGCCAACGTCCTGACTTTC. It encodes CASAGYFDSGANVLTF. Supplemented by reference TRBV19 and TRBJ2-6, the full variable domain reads DGGITQSPKYLFRKEGQNVTLSCEQNLNHDAMYWYRQDPGQGLRLIYYSQIVNDFQKGDIAEGYSVSREKKESFPLTVTSAQKNPTAFYLCASAGYFDSGANVLTFGAGSRLTVL.

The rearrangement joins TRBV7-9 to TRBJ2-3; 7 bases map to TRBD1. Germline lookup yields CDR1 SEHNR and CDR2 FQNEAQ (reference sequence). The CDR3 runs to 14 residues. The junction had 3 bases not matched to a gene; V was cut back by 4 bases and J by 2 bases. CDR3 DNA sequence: TGTGCCAGCAGCTGGGGACAGCTCACAGATACGCAGTATTTT. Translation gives CASSWGQLTDTQYF.

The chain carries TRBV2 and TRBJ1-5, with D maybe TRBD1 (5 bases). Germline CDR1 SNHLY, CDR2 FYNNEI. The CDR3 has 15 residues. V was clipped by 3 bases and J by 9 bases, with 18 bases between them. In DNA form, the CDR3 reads TGTGCCAGCAGTGATGAACAGGCCGGCTTAACGCCCCAGCATTTT. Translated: CASSDEQAGLTPQHF.

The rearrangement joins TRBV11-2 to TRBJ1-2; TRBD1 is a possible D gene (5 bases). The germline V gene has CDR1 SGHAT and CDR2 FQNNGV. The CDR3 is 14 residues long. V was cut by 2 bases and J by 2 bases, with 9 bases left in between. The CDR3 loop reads CASSLSTENYGYTF. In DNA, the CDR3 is TGTGCCAGCAGCTTATCGACAGAAAACTATGGCTACACCTTC.

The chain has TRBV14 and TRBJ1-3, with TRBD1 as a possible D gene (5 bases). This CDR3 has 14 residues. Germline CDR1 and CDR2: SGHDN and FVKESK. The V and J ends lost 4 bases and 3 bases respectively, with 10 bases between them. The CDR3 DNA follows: TGTGCCAGCAGCCGACAGATTCTTGGAAACACCATATATTTT. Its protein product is CASSRQILGNTIYF.

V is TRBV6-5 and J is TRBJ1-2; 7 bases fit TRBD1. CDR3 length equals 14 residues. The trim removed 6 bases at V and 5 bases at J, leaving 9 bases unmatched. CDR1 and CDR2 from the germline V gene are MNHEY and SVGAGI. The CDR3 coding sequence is TGTGCCAGCAGCAAAGACAGGGTGCTTTATGGCTACACCTTC. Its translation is CASSKDRVLYGYTF.

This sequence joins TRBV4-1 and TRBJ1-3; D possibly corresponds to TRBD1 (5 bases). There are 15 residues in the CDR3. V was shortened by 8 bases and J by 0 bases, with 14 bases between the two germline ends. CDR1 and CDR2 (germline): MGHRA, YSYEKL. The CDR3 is CASRGTERSGNTIYF. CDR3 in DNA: TGCGCCAGCCGGGGGACGGAGCGCTCTGGAAACACCATATATTTT.

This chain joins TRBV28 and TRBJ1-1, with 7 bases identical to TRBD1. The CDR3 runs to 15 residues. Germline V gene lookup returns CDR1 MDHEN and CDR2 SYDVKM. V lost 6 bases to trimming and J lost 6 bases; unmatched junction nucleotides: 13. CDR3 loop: CASRGETGVGSEAFF. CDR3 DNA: TGTGCCAGCAGGGGAGAAACAGGGGTGGGATCTGAAGCTTTCTTT.

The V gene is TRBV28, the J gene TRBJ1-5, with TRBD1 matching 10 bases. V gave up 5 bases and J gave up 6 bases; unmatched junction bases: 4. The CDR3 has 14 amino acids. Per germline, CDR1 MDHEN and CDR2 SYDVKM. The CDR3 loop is CASSPGTGAQPQHF. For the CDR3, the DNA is TGTGCCAGCAGTCCAGGGACAGGGGCTCAGCCCCAGCATTTT.

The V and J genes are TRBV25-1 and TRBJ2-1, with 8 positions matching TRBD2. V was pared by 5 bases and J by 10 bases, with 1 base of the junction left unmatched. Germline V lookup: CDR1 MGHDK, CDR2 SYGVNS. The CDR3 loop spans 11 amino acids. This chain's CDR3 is CASSSGGEQFF. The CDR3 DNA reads TGTGCCAGCAGTAGCGGGGGCGAGCAGTTCTTC.

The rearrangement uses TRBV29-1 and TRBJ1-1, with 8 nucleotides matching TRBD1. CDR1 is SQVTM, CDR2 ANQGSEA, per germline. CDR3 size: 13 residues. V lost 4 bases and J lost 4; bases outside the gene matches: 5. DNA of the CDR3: TGCAGCGTTGCAGCAGGGGGCGGCACTGAAGCTTTCTTT. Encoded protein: CSVAAGGGTEAFF.

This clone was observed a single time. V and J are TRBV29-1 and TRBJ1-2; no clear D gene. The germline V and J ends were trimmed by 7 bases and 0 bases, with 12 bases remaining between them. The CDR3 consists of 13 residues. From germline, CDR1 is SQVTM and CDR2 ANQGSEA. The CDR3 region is CSAEIEPNYGYTF. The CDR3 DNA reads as TGCAGCGCCGAGATAGAACCTAACTATGGCTACACCTTC.

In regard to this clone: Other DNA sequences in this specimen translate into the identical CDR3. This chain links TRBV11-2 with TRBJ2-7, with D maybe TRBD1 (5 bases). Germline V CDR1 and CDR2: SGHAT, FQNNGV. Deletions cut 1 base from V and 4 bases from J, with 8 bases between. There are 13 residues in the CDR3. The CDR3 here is CASSLGGGYEQYF. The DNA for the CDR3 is TGTGCCAGCAGCTTAGGGGGCGGATACGAGCAGTACTTC.

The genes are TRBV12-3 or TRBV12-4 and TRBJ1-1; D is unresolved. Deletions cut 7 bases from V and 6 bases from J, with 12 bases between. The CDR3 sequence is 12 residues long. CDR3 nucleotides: TGTGCCAGCAAACGCCGGGAGGCTGAAGCTTTCTTT. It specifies CASKRREAEAFF.

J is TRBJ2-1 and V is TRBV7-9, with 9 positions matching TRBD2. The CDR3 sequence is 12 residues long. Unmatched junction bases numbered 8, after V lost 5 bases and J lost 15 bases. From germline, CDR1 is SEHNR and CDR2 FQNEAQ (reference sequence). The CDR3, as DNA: TGTGCCAGCAGCGTCTCCGGGACTAGCACGTTCTTC. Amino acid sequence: CASSVSGTSTFF.

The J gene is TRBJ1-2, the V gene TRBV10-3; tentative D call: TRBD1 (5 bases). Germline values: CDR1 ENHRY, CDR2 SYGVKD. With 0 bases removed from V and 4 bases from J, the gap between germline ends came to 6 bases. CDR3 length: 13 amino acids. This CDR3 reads CAISESGGYGYTF. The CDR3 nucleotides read TGTGCCATCAGTGAGTCGGGGGGCTATGGCTACACCTTC.

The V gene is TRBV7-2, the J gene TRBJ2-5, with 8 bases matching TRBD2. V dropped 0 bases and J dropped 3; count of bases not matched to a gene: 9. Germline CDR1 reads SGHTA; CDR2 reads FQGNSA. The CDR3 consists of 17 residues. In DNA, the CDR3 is TGTGCCAGCAGCTTAGCAGGGAGATTAGCGGGAAAAGAGACCCAGTACTTC. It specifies CASSLAGRLAGKETQYF.

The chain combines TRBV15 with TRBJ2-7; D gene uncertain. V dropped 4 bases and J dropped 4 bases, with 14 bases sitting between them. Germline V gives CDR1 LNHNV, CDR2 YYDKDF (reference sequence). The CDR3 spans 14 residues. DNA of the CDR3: TGTGCCACCAGCATCGGAACAGATTTATACGAGCAGTACTTC. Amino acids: CATSIGTDLYEQYF.

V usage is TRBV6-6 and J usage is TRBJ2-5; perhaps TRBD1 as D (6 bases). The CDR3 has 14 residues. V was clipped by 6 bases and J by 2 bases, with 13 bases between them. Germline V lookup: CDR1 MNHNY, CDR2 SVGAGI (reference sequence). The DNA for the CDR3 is TGTGCCAGCAGCCGGACAGCGGTACAAGAGACCCAGTACTTC. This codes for CASSRTAVQETQYF.

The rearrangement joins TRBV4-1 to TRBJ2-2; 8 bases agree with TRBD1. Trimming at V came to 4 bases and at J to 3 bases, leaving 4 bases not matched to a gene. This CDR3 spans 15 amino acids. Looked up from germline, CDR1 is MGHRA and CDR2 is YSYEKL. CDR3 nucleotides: TGCGCCAGCAGCCCACAGACAGGGGACACCGGGGAGCTGTTTTTT. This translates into CASSPQTGDTGELFF.

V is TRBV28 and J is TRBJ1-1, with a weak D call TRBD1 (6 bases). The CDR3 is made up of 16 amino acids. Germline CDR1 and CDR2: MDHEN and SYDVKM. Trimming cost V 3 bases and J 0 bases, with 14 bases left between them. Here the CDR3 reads CASSFLRDKMNTEAFF. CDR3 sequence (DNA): TGTGCCAGCAGTTTCCTCAGGGACAAAATGAACACTGAAGCTTTCTTT.

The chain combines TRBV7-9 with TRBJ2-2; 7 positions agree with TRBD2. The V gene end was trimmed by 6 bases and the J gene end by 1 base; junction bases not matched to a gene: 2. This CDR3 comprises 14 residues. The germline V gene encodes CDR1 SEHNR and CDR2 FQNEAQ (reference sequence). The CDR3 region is CASRLAVNTGELFF. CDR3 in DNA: TGTGCCAGCAGGCTAGCGGTGAACACCGGGGAGCTGTTTTTT.

The CDR3 sequence is CASSLAATPGRTEAFF. The CDR3 DNA reads TGCGCCAGCAGCTTGGCAGCCACCCCGGGTAGAACTGAAGCTTTCTTT. J is TRBJ1-1 and V is TRBV5-1; D unresolved. Germline lookup yields CDR1 SGHRS and CDR2 YFSETQ. V was cut by 0 bases and J by 5 bases, with 17 bases left in between. The CDR3 extends over 16 amino acids.